The next 22 T cell receptor beta chains were all read from a single sample in a study of blood T cell repertoires in COVID-19. Sequencing used immunoSEQ multiplex PCR; TCRdb keeps in-frame clones, though not all of them. Of roughly 410,000 clones listed, around 87% were seen once; the top ten hold under 3%. Sequenced sample: peripheral blood. The receptors derive from a woman aged 55-75 years with COVID-19, enrolled during active disease.

The chain is built from TRBV12-1 and TRBJ1-3. TRBV12-1 is reported as a pseudogene. This CDR3 comprises 12 residues. This CDR3 is CAEAPSGNTIYF. Written as DNA, the CDR3 is TGTGCCGAGGCCCCCTCTGGAAACACCATATATTTT.

The rearrangement links TRBV5-1 to TRBJ2-3; tentative D call: TRBD2 (6 bases). This CDR3 has 15 residues. V gave up 0 bases and J gave up 2 bases, with 10 bases separating them. The germline V gene has CDR1 SGHRS and CDR2 YFSETQ. This CDR3 is CASSLVGGFTDTQYF. In DNA, the CDR3 is TGCGCCAGCAGCTTGGTGGGGGGTTTCACAGATACGCAGTATTTT.

The rearrangement links TRBV18 to TRBJ2-1; 10 bases line up with TRBD1. Germline-derived CDR1 and CDR2 are KGHSH and LQKENI. With 4 bases clipped from V and 10 bases from J, the junction kept 4 bases outside the gene matches. The CDR3 has 13 residues. CDR3 in DNA: TGTGCCAGCTCACAGACAGGGGGCTGGGAGCAGTTCTTC. Amino acid sequence: CASSQTGGWEQFF.

The sample holds one count of this clone. The chain joins TRBV9 to TRBJ1-3; weak D call: TRBD1 (5 bases). CDR1 is SGDLS, CDR2 YYNGEE, per germline. This CDR3 is built from 14 residues. The germline V and J ends were trimmed by 0 bases and 7 bases, with 11 bases remaining between them. The CDR3 bases are TGTGCCAGCAGCGTAGCAGGGCGTATGAACACCATATATTTT. Amino acids: CASSVAGRMNTIYF.

The CDR3 coding sequence is TGTGCCAGCAGTTACCGTCGGACAGGTGGGAGCTATGGCTACACCTTC. Translation gives CASSYRRTGGSYGYTF. The chain combines TRBV6-5 with TRBJ1-2, with 7 nucleotides matching TRBD1. This CDR3 comprises 16 residues. Trimming removed 2 bases from V and 4 bases from J; junction bases left unmatched: 10. The germline V gene encodes CDR1 MNHEY and CDR2 SVGAGI.

This rearrangement joins TRBV2 to TRBJ1-3; a weak D match, TRBD1 (6 bases). The CDR3 length is 17 residues. Per the germline V gene, CDR1 is SNHLY and CDR2 is FYNNEI. Trimming took 1 base from V and 4 from J, leaving 17 bases between them. The chain's CDR3 is CASSEGGGQIGGNTIYF. In DNA, the CDR3 is TGTGCCAGCAGTGAAGGAGGAGGACAGATTGGGGGAAACACCATATATTTT.

The sample holds a few counts of this clone. This specimen includes other DNA sequences encoding the same CDR3. The J gene is TRBJ1-1, the V gene TRBV5-1, with a weak D call TRBD1 (6 bases). This CDR3 comprises 13 residues. Germline values: CDR1 SGHRS, CDR2 YFSETQ. Trimming pared 4 bases from V and 1 base from J, leaving 8 bases between. The CDR3 DNA reads as TGCGCCAGCAGCCTGACAGGGAACACTGAAGCTTTCTTT. Translated, it gives CASSLTGNTEAFF.

This sequence joins TRBV2 and TRBJ2-1, with TRBD2 as a possible D gene (7 bases). The germline CDR1 and CDR2 sequences are SNHLY and FYNNEI. This CDR3 has 15 residues. V shed 7 bases and J shed 4 bases, with 17 bases lying between them. The CDR3, as DNA: TGTGCCAGCACTCTTGGCGGGGGCCTTTACAATGAGCAGTTCTTC. It codes for CASTLGGGLYNEQFF.

The chain has TRBV11-3 and TRBJ2-1; TRBD2 agrees at 12 bases. This CDR3 is 15 amino acids long. Germline V gene sequence: CDR1 SGHNT, CDR2 YENEEA. V was pared by 3 bases and J by 8 bases, with 5 bases of the junction left unmatched. CDR3 sequence reads: CASSFTSGGRDEQFF. In DNA, the CDR3 is TGTGCCAGCAGCTTCACTAGCGGGGGGAGGGATGAGCAGTTCTTC. Drawing the rest from reference TRBV11-3 and TRBJ2-1, the complete variable domain is EAGVVQSPRYKIIEKKQPVAFWCNPISGHNTLYWYLQNLGQGPELLIRYENEEAVDDSQLPKDRFSAERLKGVDSTLKIQPAELGDSAVYLCASSFTSGGRDEQFFGPGTRLTVL.

V gene TRBV11-2 combines with J gene TRBJ1-1; TRBD1 might be the D (6 bases). The length of the CDR3 is 15 residues. V gave up 2 bases and J gave up 4 bases, with 14 bases separating them. CDR1 SGHAT and CDR2 FQNNGV come from the germline V gene. DNA for the CDR3: TGTGCCAGCAGCTTATTTCAGGGGTTCGGCACTGAAGCTTTCTTT. Its protein product is CASSLFQGFGTEAFF.

This sequence joins TRBV28 and TRBJ1-5, with no clear D. Trimming cost V 3 bases and J 3 bases, with 15 bases left between them. The CDR3 has 16 residues. Germline V gene lookup returns CDR1 MDHEN and CDR2 SYDVKM. CDR3 protein: CASSFPGVLINQPQHF. The CDR3 coding sequence is TGTGCCAGCAGTTTTCCCGGGGTTTTGATCAATCAGCCCCAGCATTTT.

V is TRBV15 and J is TRBJ1-4; D remains unclear. The CDR3 is 15 amino acids. The V gene's germline CDR1 is LNHNV and CDR2 YYDKDF (reference sequence). V was clipped by 4 bases and J by 5 bases, with 14 bases between them. CDR3 DNA sequence: TGTGCCACCAGCACGAGAGCGGCAGGAAATGAAAAACTGTTTTTT. It is translated as CATSTRAAGNEKLFF. Full variable domain (missing parts from reference TRBV15 and TRBJ1-4): DAMVIQNPRYQVTQFGKPVTLSCSQTLNHNVMYWYQQKSSQAPKLLFHYYDKDFNNEADTPDNFQSRRPNTSFCFLDIRSPGLGDTAMYLCATSTRAAGNEKLFFGSGTQLSVL.

This clone showed up just a few times. The V call is TRBV12-3 or TRBV12-4, the J call TRBJ1-1; D is undetermined. The CDR3 contains 13 residues. The germline V and J ends were trimmed by 3 bases and 3 bases, with 8 bases remaining between them. CDR3 amino acids: CASSFRVHTEAFF. The CDR3 DNA sequence: TGTGCCAGCAGTTTCCGGGTCCACACTGAAGCTTTCTTT.

The chain is built from TRBV2 and TRBJ1-2, with a possible D match to TRBD1 (6 bases). CDR1 and CDR2 from the germline V gene are SNHLY and FYNNEI. The ends were cut back, 4 bases at V and 5 bases at J, with 11 bases in the middle. CDR3 size: 13 residues. CDR3 in DNA: TGTGCCAGCAGTGCAGGACAGAGTTATGGCTACACCTTC. This gives the protein CASSAGQSYGYTF. The full variable domain, in which reference TRBV2 and TRBJ1-2 provide the parts outside the CDR3, is EPEVTQTPSHQVTQMGQEVILRCVPISNHLYFYWYRQILGQKVEFLVSFYNNEISEKSEIFDDQFSVERPDGSNFTLKIRSTKLEDSAMYFCASSAGQSYGYTFGSGTRLTVV.

The genes are TRBV7-2 and TRBJ1-2; D ambiguous. The CDR3 spans 12 residues. In germline, CDR1 is SGHTA, CDR2 FQGNSA. V was shortened by 5 bases and J by 10 bases, with 14 bases between the two germline ends. CDR3 coding DNA: TGTGCCAGCAGCCCCCGCCTGCGCGTCTACACCTTC. It specifies CASSPRLRVYTF.

The V call is TRBV12-3 or TRBV12-4, the J call TRBJ2-5; D possibly corresponds to TRBD2 (5 bases). The CDR3 spans 13 residues. V lost 7 bases and J 4 bases, leaving 13 bases between the germline ends. CDR3 DNA: TGTGCCAGCACCACCGCAGAGGGAGAGACCCAGTACTTC. Translation gives CASTTAEGETQYF.

This clone showed up just once. Sequence at one end of the junction differs from germline and may be a read error. The chain joins TRBV7-8 to TRBJ2-7, with D perhaps matching TRBD2 (6 bases). The germline V gene has CDR1 SGHVS and CDR2 FQNEAQ. The CDR3 loop spans 15 amino acids. The CDR3 nucleotides read TGTGCCAGCACCTTATGGGACTCACTCTCCTACGAGCAGTACTTC. This encodes CASTLWDSLSYEQYF.

The chain uses TRBV19 and TRBJ2-1; D possibly corresponds to TRBD1 (5 bases). The CDR3 length is 14 residues. V lost 3 bases and J 12 bases, leaving 18 bases between the germline ends. Germline V gene data show CDR1 as LNHDA and CDR2 as SQIVND (reference sequence). Here the CDR3 reads CASSMRTGRFGQFF. The CDR3 DNA follows: TGTGCCAGTAGTATGCGAACAGGCCGATTCGGGCAGTTCTTC.

V usage is TRBV2 and J usage is TRBJ1-6; D uncertain. Per the germline V gene, CDR1 is SNHLY and CDR2 is FYNNEI. This CDR3 is 13 amino acids long. V shed 7 bases and J shed 7 bases, with 11 bases lying between them. CDR3 bases: TGTGCCAGCAAAACGGGTTGGAATTCACCCCTCCACTTT. Translating it yields CASKTGWNSPLHF.

The sample holds a few counts of this clone. CDR3: CASSQDIDFLGDTQYF. The CDR3 nucleotides are TGTGCCAGCAGCCAAGACATTGACTTCCTCGGGGATACGCAGTATTTT. The V and J genes are TRBV3-1 (or the pseudogene TRBV3-2) and TRBJ2-3; D remains ambiguous. CDR1 and CDR2 from the germline V gene are LGHDT and YNNKEL (reference sequence). V was pared by 0 bases and J by 6 bases, with 16 bases between. The length of the CDR3 is 16 residues.

The genes are TRBV12-3 or TRBV12-4 and TRBJ1-1, with D maybe TRBD1 (6 bases). This CDR3 is built from 12 residues. Trimming took 3 bases from V and 8 from J, leaving 10 bases between them. This chain's CDR3 is CASSLVTGEAFF. CDR3 bases: TGTGCCAGCAGTTTGGTAACAGGGGAAGCTTTCTTT.

The chain carries TRBV24-1 and TRBJ2-7, with D tentatively TRBD2 (6 bases). The CDR3 is 16 amino acids. Germline V CDR1 and CDR2: KGHDR, SFDVKD. Trimming removed 4 bases at V and 3 bases at J, with 18 bases between. The CDR3 DNA is TGTGCCACCAGTGAGCGCGGGACGGATCACGTCTACGAGCAGTACTTC. Translation gives CATSERGTDHVYEQYF.